The 6 T cell receptor beta chains below all came from one sample that was sequenced in a study. A single record per CDR3 protein comes from TCRdb applying MiXCR to the 5' RACE reads. The sample comprises over 55,000 distinct CDR3 sequences, 25% to 30% of which are singletons, and around 2% rests with the top ten. Sequencing was done on a sample of tumor-infiltrating naive CD4+ T cells sorted from the breast tumor. The subset here: naive CD4+ T cells, CD4+CD45RA+CD25-. Source of these receptors: a female donor with breast cancer.

This clonotype was detected only a few times. Given a much more abundant clone one base away, this may be a read error. This chain links TRBV28 with TRBJ1-2, with D perhaps TRBD1 (6 bases). The CDR3 totals 13 residues. CDR1 MDHEN and CDR2 SYDVKM come from the germline V gene. The CDR3 coding sequence is TGTGCCGGCAGTTTATCGGACAGTCTCGGCTACACCTTC. The encoded protein is CAGSLSDSLGYTF.

In regard to this clonotype: This could be a read error, since a much larger clone is one nucleotide away. J is TRBJ2-7 and V is TRBV24-1, with D possibly being TRBD2 (5 bases). Germline loops: CDR1 KGHDR, CDR2 SFDVKD. CDR3 length equals 11 residues. The DNA for the CDR3 is TGTGCCGCCAGTGAGGGAACGGTCTCGTTCTTC. It is translated as CAASEGTVSFF.

Many counts were recorded for this clonotype. V and J are TRBV5-1 and TRBJ2-2; possibly TRBD1 for D (5 bases). The germline gives CDR1 SGHRS, CDR2 YFSETQ. The CDR3 has 15 amino acids. Trimming cost V 4 bases and J 6 bases, with 16 bases left between them. The CDR3 DNA follows: TGCGCCAGCAGCATCGGACAATACGGAGCCGGGGAGCTGTTTTTT. Amino acid sequence: CASSIGQYGAGELFF.

The rearrangement uses TRBV5-1 and TRBJ2-3, with 8 bases identical to TRBD1. The V gene's germline CDR1 is SGHRS and CDR2 YFSETQ. The CDR3 spans 16 residues. Losses at the gene ends were 0 bases for V and 4 bases for J; bases not matched to a gene: 7. In DNA, the CDR3 is TGCGCCAGCAGCTTGGATGGACAGGGCTTCGCAGATACGCAGTATTTT. This codes for CASSLDGQGFADTQYF.

By its share, this clonotype is medium-sized (0.01 to 0.1%). The rearrangement links TRBV9 to TRBJ2-5, with TRBD2 identical over 11 bases. V shed 0 bases, J shed 5 bases, and the junction held 0 bases outside the gene matches. The V gene's germline CDR1 is SGDLS and CDR2 YYNGEE. The CDR3 length is 14 residues. For the CDR3, the DNA is TGTGCCAGCAGCGTAGGGACTAGCGGGGAGACCCAGTACTTC. Encoded protein: CASSVGTSGETQYF. Looking up the rest from reference TRBV9 and TRBJ2-5 gives the full variable domain: DSGVTQTPKHLITATGQRVTLRCSPRSGDLSVYWYQQSLDQGLQFLIQYYNGEERAKGNILERFSAQQFPDLHSELNLSSLELGDSALYFCASSVGTSGETQYFGPGTRLLVL.

V usage is TRBV20-1 and J usage is TRBJ2-7, with TRBD1 matching over 8 bases. The V segment lost 6 bases and the J segment 1 base; nucleotides outside the gene matches: 8. The V gene's germline CDR1 is DFQATT and CDR2 SNEGSKA (reference sequence). The CDR3 runs 14 residues. CDR3 amino acids: CSAIPGTGSYEQYF. The DNA of the CDR3 is TGCAGTGCAATACCCGGGACAGGTTCCTACGAGCAGTACTTC.